The T cell receptor beta chain under discussion was sequenced for a study of blood T cell repertoires in COVID-19. V was clipped by 4 bases and J by 1 base; unmatched bases: 12. Germline CDR1 is SGHRS and CDR2 is YFSETQ. The CDR3 runs to 17 residues. In the study's own analysis: It was from reference gene primer amplification that nucleated cell counts were estimated. The protocol was immunoSEQ multiplex PCR, while the TCRdb copy is restricted to in-frame clones and leaves out a portion. The V and J calls and clone size come from that table; D and trimming were worked out from the DNA. The data hold 200,000 to 250,000 clones, with 65% to 90% observed a single time. This clone was picked up many times. Participant reports of clinical history set cohort assignment.

The material sequenced was PBMCs or T cells enriched from blood (not recorded which). The rearrangement links TRBV5-1 to TRBJ2-5; 8 bases fit TRBD1. The TCR was taken from a woman aged 40 to 50 with acute COVID-19. The CDR3 DNA sequence: TGCGCCAGCAGCCACCCGCTCGACAGGGGAGCCCAAGAGACCCAGTACTTC. Its protein is CASSHPLDRGAQETQYF.